The rows below give T cell receptor beta chains drawn from one sample of a study of cytomegalovirus exposure and HLA in healthy donors. Clones were read by immunoSEQ multiplex PCR, and TCRdb kept only the in-frame ones, dropping some. Of 100,000 to 150,000 clones listed, 76% are singletons. Sequences were obtained from PBMCs. The receptors come from a man aged 50 or older in good health and CMV-seronegative. The CDR3 runs from the conserved cysteine through the conserved F or W. The D gene is left open where the match is weak. Clone size is shown for a subset of rows, as once, few, many or a class of expanded clone.

>-|TRBV5-1|TRBJ2-2|-
CASSLVQAPGELFF
TGCGCCAGCAGCTTGGTACAGGCCCCTGGGGAGCTGTTTTTT
>-|TRBV18|TRBJ1-5|-
CASSPPERQPQHF
TGTGCCAGCTCACCACCGGAGCGACAGCCCCAGCATTTT
>-|TRBV6-5|TRBJ1-2|TRBD1
CASSRPGQGYRGYTF
TGTGCTAGCAGTCGACCGGGACAGGGGTACCGTGGCTACACCTTC
>-|TRBV5-1|TRBJ1-5|TRBD1
CASSLGTVSNQPQHF
TGCGCCAGCAGCCTCGGGACAGTTAGCAATCAGCCCCAGCATTTT
>-|TRBV5-4|TRBJ1-1|-
CASSQDQRTSNTEAFF
TGTGCCAGCAGCCAAGATCAACGGACTTCGAACACTGAAGCTTTCTTT
>few|TRBV7-2|TRBJ2-6|-
CASSWRQSGANVLTF
TGTGCCAGCAGCTGGCGACAGTCTGGGGCCAACGTCCTGACTTTC
>few|TRBV4-3|TRBJ2-1|TRBD2
CASSQDRGGELYNEQFF
TGCGCCAGCAGCCAAGACCGGGGGGGGGAACTTTACAATGAGCAGTTCTTC
>-|TRBV5-1|TRBJ1-1|-
CASSLNTIHPNTEAFF
TGCGCCAGCAGCTTGAATACAATCCACCCGAACACTGAAGCTTTCTTT
>-|TRBV5-1|TRBJ2-2|-
CASSFSGIPGTGELFF
TGCGCCAGCAGCTTTTCCGGGATCCCTGGGACCGGGGAGCTGTTTTTT
>-|TRBV11-2|TRBJ2-7|-
CASSLVGGEHSYEQYF
TGTGCCAGCAGCTTAGTTGGAGGGGAACACTCCTACGAGCAGTACTTC
>once|TRBV9|TRBJ2-6|TRBD1
CASSALTGTGSPGANVLTF
TGTGCCAGCAGCGCCCTGACCGGGACAGGGTCCCCTGGGGCCAACGTCCTGACTTTC
>few|TRBV5-5|TRBJ2-7|-
CASSLVQSSSYEQYF
TGTGCCAGCAGCTTAGTACAGAGTTCCTCCTACGAGCAGTACTTC
>few|TRBV27|TRBJ1-6|-
CASSLLPQSSHRRRSPLHF
TGTGCCAGCAGTCTGCTCCCACAGAGCTCTCACCGAAGGCGTTCACCCCTCCACTTT
>once|TRBV21-1|TRBJ1-1|-
CASSNVGPQNTEAFF
TGTGCCAGCAGCAACGTGGGGCCTCAGAACACTGAAGCTTTCTTT
>-|TRBV2|TRBJ1-5|-
CASSPGVPNNQPQHF
TGTGCCAGCAGTCCAGGGGTACCTAACAATCAGCCCCAGCATTTT
>-|TRBV19|TRBJ1-5|TRBD1
CASSDRQGVNQPQHF
TGTGCCAGTAGTGACCGACAGGGGGTCAATCAGCCCCAGCATTTT
>-|TRBV7-2|TRBJ2-3|TRBD2
CASSLYIAGGDTQYF
TGTGCCAGCAGCTTATATATTGCGGGGGGTGATACGCAGTATTTT
>-|TRBV5-1|TRBJ1-1|TRBD1
CASSLTGGGTEAFF
TGCGCCAGCAGCTTGACAGGGGGCGGTACTGAAGCTTTCTTT
>-|TRBV6-1|TRBJ1-2|-
CASSEDTPGFYGYTF
TGTGCCAGCAGTGAGGACACCCCAGGATTCTATGGCTACACCTTC
>-|TRBV5-4|TRBJ1-6|TRBD1
CASSLERGPSSPLHF
TGTGCCAGCAGCTTGGAGAGGGGGCCCAGTTCACCCCTCCACTTT
>-|TRBV5-1|TRBJ2-3|-
CASSFAGPSTDTQYF
TGCGCCAGCAGCTTCGCGGGCCCCAGCACAGATACGCAGTATTTT
>few|TRBV9|TRBJ2-7|TRBD2
CASSVEGAGVYEQYF
TGTGCCAGCAGCGTAGAGGGTGCGGGGGTTTACGAGCAGTACTTC
>-|TRBV7-9|TRBJ1-2|-
CASSSYRDGYTF
TGTGCCAGCAGCTCGTACAGGGACGGCTACACCTTC
>few|TRBV5-1|TRBJ2-5|-
CASSLSRGTQYF
TGCGCCAGCAGCTTGTCCCGGGGGACCCAGTACTTC
>-|TRBV25-1|TRBJ1-6|-
CASSSLVGSPLHF
TGTGCCAGCAGTTCCCTAGTCGGTTCACCCCTCCACTTT
>-|TRBV7-6|TRBJ2-5|TRBD1
CASSFSPGQGGGQETQYF
TGTGCCAGCAGCTTCTCCCCGGGACAGGGCGGTGGGCAAGAGACCCAGTACTTC
>-|TRBV28|TRBJ1-1|TRBD1
CASSTRQGSTEAFF
TGTGCCAGCAGTACGCGACAGGGGAGCACTGAAGCTTTCTTT
>-|TRBV28|TRBJ2-2|-
CASRGGGPGELFF
TGTGCCAGCAGAGGGGGAGGGCCCGGGGAGCTGTTTTTT
>few|TRBV15|TRBJ2-2|TRBD2
CATGLEAVGELFF
TGTGCCACTGGACTAGAGGCGGTCGGGGAGCTGTTTTTT
>few|TRBV27|TRBJ1-6|-
CASSPYPGSSYNSPLHF
TGTGCCAGCAGTCCTTACCCCGGTAGCTCCTATAATTCACCCCTCCACTTT
>-|TRBV15|TRBJ1-2|TRBD1
CATSRPTTGNYGYTF
TGTGCCACCAGCAGACCAACGACAGGGAACTATGGCTACACCTTC
>-|TRBV2|TRBJ1-6|TRBD1
CASIPGTGNSPLHF
TGTGCCAGTATTCCCGGGACAGGCAATTCACCCCTCCACTTT
>-|TRBV29-1|TRBJ2-5|-
CSVDLNRQETQYF
TGCAGCGTTGATTTAAACAGGCAAGAGACCCAGTACTTC
>once|TRBV11-2|TRBJ2-1|-
CASSLTGQFF
TGTGCCAGCAGCTTAACCGGGCAGTTCTTC
>-|TRBV27|TRBJ1-2|TRBD1
CASSRTGGGIGYTF
TGTGCCAGCAGCAGAACAGGGGGTGGAATTGGCTACACCTTC
>-|TRBV7-9|TRBJ2-1|TRBD2
CASSSSSGITYNEQFF
TGTGCCAGCAGCTCCAGTAGCGGGATCACCTACAATGAGCAGTTCTTC
>few|TRBV5-4|TRBJ2-1|-
CASSIYYNEQFF
TGTGCCAGCAGCATCTATTACAATGAGCAGTTCTTC
>-|TRBV7-9|TRBJ1-3|-
CASSFSGTTGLGNTIYF
TGTGCCAGCAGCTTTTCGGGGACCACAGGGTTGGGAAACACCATATATTTT
>-|TRBV15|TRBJ2-7|TRBD1
CATSRSGGDEQYF
TGTGCCACCAGCAGATCAGGGGGAGACGAGCAGTACTTC
>-|TRBV9|TRBJ2-7|TRBD1
CASSVAGGQSHREQYF
TGTGCCAGCAGCGTAGCTGGGGGACAGAGTCATAGGGAGCAGTACTTC
>many|TRBV6-6|TRBJ2-3|TRBD2
CASSYSRSGADTQYF
TGTGCCAGCAGTTATTCCAGGAGCGGGGCAGATACGCAGTATTTT
>once|TRBV19|TRBJ1-5|-
CASSLKWMAGFQPQHF
TGTGCCAGTAGCCTTAAGTGGATGGCAGGGTTTCAGCCCCAGCATTTT
>few|TRBV6-6|TRBJ2-2|-
CASSYIGGNGELFF
TGTGCCAGCAGTTACATAGGCGGAAACGGGGAGCTGTTTTTT